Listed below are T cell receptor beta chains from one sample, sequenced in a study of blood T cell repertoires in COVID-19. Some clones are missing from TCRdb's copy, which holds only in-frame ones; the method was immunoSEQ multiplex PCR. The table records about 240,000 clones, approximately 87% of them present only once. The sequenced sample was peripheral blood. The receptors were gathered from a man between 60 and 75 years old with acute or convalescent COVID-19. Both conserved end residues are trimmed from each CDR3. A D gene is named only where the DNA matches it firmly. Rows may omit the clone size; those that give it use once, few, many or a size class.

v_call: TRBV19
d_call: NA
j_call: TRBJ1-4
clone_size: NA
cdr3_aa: ASGRGNEKLF

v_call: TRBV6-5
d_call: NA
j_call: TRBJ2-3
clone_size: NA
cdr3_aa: ASSPRGDGDTQY

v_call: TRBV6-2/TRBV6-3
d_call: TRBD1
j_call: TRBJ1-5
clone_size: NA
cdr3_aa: ASSRDREGFQPQH

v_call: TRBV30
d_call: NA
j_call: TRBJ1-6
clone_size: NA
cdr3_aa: AWSVEAFGNSPLH

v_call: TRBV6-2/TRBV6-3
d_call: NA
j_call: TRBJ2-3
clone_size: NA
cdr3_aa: ASSYRVRADTQY

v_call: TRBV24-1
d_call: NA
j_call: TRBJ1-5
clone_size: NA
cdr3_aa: ATSDPRDSINQPQH

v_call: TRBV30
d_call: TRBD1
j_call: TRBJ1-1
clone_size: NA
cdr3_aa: ARRDRGLESLAF

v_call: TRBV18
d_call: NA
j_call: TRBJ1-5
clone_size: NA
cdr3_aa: ASSPFSGAGNQPQH

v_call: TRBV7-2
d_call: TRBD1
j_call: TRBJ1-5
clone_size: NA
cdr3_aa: ASSLYLQGARH

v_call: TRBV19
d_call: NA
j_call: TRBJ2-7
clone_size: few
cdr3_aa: ASRQQGQSSYEQY

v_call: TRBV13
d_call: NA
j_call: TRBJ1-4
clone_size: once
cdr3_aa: ASSLGGRNEKLF

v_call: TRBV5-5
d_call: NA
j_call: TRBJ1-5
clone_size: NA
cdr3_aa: ASSFGGEGNQPQH

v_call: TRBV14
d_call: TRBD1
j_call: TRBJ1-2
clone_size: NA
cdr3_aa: ASSRPGGLGYT

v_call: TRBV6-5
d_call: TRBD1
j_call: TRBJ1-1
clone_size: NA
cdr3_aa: AGRLGQANTEAF

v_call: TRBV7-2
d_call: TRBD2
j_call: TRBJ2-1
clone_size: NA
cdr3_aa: ASSLAGLSNNEQF

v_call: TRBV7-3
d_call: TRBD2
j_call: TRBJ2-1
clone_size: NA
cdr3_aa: ASSFYPGERDGRNEQF

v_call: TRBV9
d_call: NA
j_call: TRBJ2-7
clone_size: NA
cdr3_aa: ASSVATGSYEQY

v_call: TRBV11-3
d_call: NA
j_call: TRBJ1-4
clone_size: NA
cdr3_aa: ASSYRQGGVGEKLF

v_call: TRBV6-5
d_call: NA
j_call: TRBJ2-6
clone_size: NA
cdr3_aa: ASSYIRASGANVLT

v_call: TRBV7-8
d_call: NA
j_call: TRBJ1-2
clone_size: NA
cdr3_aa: ASSLVAGENNYGYT

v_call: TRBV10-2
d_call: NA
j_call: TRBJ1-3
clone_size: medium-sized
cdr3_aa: ASSKNTEADTIY

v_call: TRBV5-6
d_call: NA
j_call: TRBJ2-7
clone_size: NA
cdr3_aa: ASSLGPGAPYEQY

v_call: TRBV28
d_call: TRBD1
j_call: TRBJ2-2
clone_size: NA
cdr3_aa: ASRTLGQGAGGELF

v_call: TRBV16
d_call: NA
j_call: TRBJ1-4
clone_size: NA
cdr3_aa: ASSQLGQGPSEKLF

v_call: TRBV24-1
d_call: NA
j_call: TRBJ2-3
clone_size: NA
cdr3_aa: ATRGTRFTDTQY

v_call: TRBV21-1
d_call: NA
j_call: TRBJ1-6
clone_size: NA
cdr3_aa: ASSLSSRCGSYNSPLH

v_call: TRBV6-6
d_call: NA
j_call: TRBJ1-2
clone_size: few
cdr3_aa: ASSWSGGEGYT

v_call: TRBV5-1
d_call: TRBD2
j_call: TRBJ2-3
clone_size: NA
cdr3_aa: ASSLVLAGEDTQY

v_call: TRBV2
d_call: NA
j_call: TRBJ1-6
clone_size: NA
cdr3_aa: ASMRGTGLNSPLH

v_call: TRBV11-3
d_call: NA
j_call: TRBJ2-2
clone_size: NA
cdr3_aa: ASSSWTQNTGELF

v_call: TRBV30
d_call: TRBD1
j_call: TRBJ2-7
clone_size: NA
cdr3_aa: AWSVGTIRGTPTIEQY

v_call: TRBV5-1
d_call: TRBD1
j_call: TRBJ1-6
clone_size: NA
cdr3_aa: ASSLVQGDSPLH

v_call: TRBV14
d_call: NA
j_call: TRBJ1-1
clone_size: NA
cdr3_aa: ASSQVKGVTEAF

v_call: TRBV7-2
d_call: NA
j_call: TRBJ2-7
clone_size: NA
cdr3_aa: ASSTRQEPYEQY

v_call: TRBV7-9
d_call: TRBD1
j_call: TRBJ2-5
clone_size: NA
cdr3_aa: ATTQGRETQY

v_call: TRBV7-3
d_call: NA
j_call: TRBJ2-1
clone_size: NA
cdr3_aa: ASSFGQSSYNEQF

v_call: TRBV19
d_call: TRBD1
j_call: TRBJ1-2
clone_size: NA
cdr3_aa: ASSTLPGQGNYGYT

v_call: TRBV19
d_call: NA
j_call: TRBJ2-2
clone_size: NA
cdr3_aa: ASSIGGTANTGELF

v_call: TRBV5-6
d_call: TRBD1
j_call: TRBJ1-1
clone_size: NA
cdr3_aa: ASSSKQGLGTEAF

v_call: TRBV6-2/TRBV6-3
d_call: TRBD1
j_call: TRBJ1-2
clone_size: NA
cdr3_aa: ASSSSDRVGGYT

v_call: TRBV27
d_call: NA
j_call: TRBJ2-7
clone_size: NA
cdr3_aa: ASSVQGYEQY

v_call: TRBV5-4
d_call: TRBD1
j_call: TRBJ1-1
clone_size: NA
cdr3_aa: ASSLDRGNTEAF

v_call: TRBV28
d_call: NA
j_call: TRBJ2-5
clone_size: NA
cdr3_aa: ASSLPGQLQETQY

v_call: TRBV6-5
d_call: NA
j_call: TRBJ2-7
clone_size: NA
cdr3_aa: ASGAAPIGGQY

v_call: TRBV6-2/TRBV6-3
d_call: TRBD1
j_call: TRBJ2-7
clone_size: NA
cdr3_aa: ASSYSDRGIS

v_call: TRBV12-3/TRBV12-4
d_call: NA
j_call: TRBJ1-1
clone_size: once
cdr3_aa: ASSLAPGTEAF

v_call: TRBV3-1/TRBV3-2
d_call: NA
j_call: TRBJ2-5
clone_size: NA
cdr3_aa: ASSPRGGAQRGTQY

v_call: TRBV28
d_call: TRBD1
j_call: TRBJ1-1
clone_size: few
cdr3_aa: ASYFQGQGNTEAF

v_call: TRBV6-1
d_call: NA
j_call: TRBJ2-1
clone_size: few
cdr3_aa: ASSEATIREQF

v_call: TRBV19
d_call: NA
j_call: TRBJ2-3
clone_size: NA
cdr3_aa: ASSTDRGSTDTQY

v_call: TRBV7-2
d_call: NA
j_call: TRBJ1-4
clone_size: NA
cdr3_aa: ASSLVSRTTNEKLF

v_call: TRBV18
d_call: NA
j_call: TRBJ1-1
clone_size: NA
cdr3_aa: ASSNEQGVTEAF

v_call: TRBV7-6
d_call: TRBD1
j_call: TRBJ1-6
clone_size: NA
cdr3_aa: ASSLQGVGNSPLH

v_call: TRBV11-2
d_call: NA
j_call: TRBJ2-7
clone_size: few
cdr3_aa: ASSSIYEQY

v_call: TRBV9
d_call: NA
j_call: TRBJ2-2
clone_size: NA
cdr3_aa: ASSVLQGTGELF

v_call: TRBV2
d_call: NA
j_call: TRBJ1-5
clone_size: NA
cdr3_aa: ASSEQGGVQPQH

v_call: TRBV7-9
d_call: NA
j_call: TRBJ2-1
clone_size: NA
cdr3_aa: ASSSTTPGSYNEQF

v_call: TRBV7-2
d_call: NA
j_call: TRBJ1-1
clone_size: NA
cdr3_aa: ASSLEGVVGEAF

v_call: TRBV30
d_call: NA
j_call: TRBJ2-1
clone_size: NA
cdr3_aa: ACEDTYNEQF